The rows below give T cell receptor beta chains drawn from one sample of a study of T cell repertoires in cytomegalovirus infection. TCRdb redid the calling of the reads with MiXCR, one entry per CDR3 protein. The sample carries about 400,000 distinct CDR3 sequences, around a sixth recorded once. Sequenced sample: PBMCs. These receptors came from a human donor in good health (CMV status not recorded). Some clones in this sample may be carry-over from other donors' samples. CDR3s include the opening cysteine and the closing phenylalanine or tryptophan. A D gene is named only where the DNA matches it firmly. A clone size is listed for some rows: how often the clone was seen (once, few, many), or a class if it is expanded.

16,-,TRBV6-1,TRBJ1-5,few,CASSEWAGQYNQPQHF,TGTGCCAGCAGTGAATGGGCCGGACAGTACAATCAGCCCCAGCATTTT
13,-,TRBV6-1,TRBJ1-5,many,CASSGGLNQPQHF,TGTGCCAGCAGTGGAGGGTTGAATCAGCCCCAGCATTTT
14,TRBD1,TRBV12-3/TRBV12-4,TRBJ2-3,few,CASSPGTGRDTQYF,TGTGCCAGCAGCCCCGGGACAGGGCGAGATACGCAGTATTTT
16,TRBD1,TRBV14,TRBJ2-7,few,CASSPQVGTGAYEQYF,TGTGCCAGCAGCCCTCAGGTAGGGACAGGGGCCTACGAGCAGTACTTC
16,TRBD2,TRBV7-6,TRBJ2-3,many,CASSLGVAGGTDTQYF,TGTGCCAGCAGCTTAGGGGTAGCGGGTGGCACAGATACGCAGTATTTT
13,-,TRBV7-2,TRBJ2-5,many,CASSLVASETQYF,TGTGCCAGCAGCTTAGTTGCATCTGAGACCCAGTACTTC
15,-,TRBV10-3,TRBJ1-1,-,CAISESDTKNTEAFF,TGTGCCATCAGTGAGTCCGATACAAAGAACACTGAAGCTTTCTTT
16,-,TRBV7-2,TRBJ1-1,many,CASSTQGMAAAAEAFF,TGTGCCAGCAGCACCCAGGGGATGGCCGCGGCCGCTGAAGCTTTCTTT
16,TRBD1,TRBV6-2/TRBV6-3,TRBJ2-2,many,CASSYDRGTYTGELFF,TGTGCCAGCAGTTACGACAGGGGTACATACACCGGGGAGCTGTTTTTT
15,TRBD2,TRBV7-9,TRBJ2-1,many,CASSLGAGGINEQFF,TGTGCCAGCAGCTTAGGAGCGGGGGGGATCAATGAGCAGTTCTTC
16,-,TRBV7-9,TRBJ1-1,many,CASSLSGTGFGAEAFF,TGTGCCAGCAGCTTATCTGGGACCGGCTTTGGGGCTGAAGCTTTCTTT
13,-,TRBV11-3,TRBJ2-1,many,CASSFSLANEQFF,TGTGCCAGCAGCTTTTCTCTAGCCAATGAGCAGTTCTTC
17,TRBD2,TRBV12-3/TRBV12-4,TRBJ2-5,few,CASSGRGSGAPPGTQYF,TGTGCCAGCAGTGGGCGGGGTAGCGGGGCCCCCCCTGGGACCCAGTACTTC
15,-,TRBV7-2,TRBJ2-2,many,CASSFQRYGTGELFF,TGTGCCAGCAGCTTTCAGCGGTACGGCACCGGGGAGCTGTTTTTT
15,-,TRBV7-8,TRBJ2-5,few,CASSLYPGRQETQYF,TGTGCCAGCAGCTTATACCCGGGGCGGCAAGAGACCCAGTACTTC
16,TRBD2,TRBV11-2,TRBJ2-1,many,CASTLTLAATYNEQFF,TGTGCCAGCACCCTTACCCTAGCGGCCACCTACAATGAGCAGTTCTTC
13,-,TRBV10-3,TRBJ1-1,many,CATGANRDTEAFF,TGTGCCACCGGGGCGAACAGGGACACTGAAGCTTTCTTT
12,-,TRBV20-1,TRBJ2-1,few,CSARSVQNEQFF,TGCAGTGCTAGAAGCGTGCAGAATGAGCAGTTCTTC
17,-,TRBV7-2,TRBJ2-2,many,CASSLGFGMRYTGELFF,TGTGCCAGCAGCTTAGGGTTCGGGATGCGGTACACCGGGGAGCTGTTTTTT
14,-,TRBV12-3/TRBV12-4,TRBJ2-2,-,CASTIALGPGELFF,TGTGCCAGCACTATCGCCCTGGGGCCCGGGGAGCTGTTTTTT
15,-,TRBV7-8,TRBJ1-1,many,CASSFRDTLNTEAFF,TGTGCCAGCAGCTTCCGGGACACCTTGAACACTGAAGCTTTCTTT
13,-,TRBV5-5,TRBJ1-2,-,CASSLGGFYGYTF,TGTGCCAGCAGCTTGGGAGGGTTCTATGGCTACACCTTC
11,-,TRBV5-8,TRBJ1-6,-,CASSWPGPLHF,TGTGCCAGCAGCTGGCCGGGCCCCCTCCACTTT
15,TRBD1,TRBV6-6,TRBJ2-1,-,CASSPGQDYYNEQFF,TGTGCCAGCAGCCCGGGACAGGACTACTACAATGAGCAGTTCTTC
17,-,TRBV7-9,TRBJ2-5,many,CASSLAKGNLNKETQYF,TGTGCCAGCAGCTTAGCGAAAGGAAATCTAAATAAGGAGACCCAGTACTTC
13,TRBD1,TRBV20-1,TRBJ1-1,-,CSATTGGNTEAFF,TGCAGTGCTACCACAGGGGGGAACACTGAAGCTTTCTTT
16,TRBD1,TRBV12-3/TRBV12-4,TRBJ2-7,few,CASSNPPGQGSYEQYF,TGTGCCAGCAGTAATCCTCCTGGACAGGGTTCCTACGAGCAGTACTTC
15,TRBD2,TRBV5-4,TRBJ2-1,once,CASTTRGGAYNEQFF,TGTGCCAGCACTACTCGGGGAGGGGCATACAATGAGCAGTTCTTC
13,-,TRBV20-1,TRBJ2-7,few,CSARKVGGYEQYF,TGCAGTGCTAGAAAAGTCGGGGGATACGAGCAGTACTTC
16,-,TRBV4-1,TRBJ2-1,few,CASSQPKQGRGNEQFF,TGCGCCAGCAGCCAGCCAAAACAGGGTAGGGGCAATGAGCAGTTCTTC
17,-,TRBV7-8,TRBJ1-5,many,CASSLTGRDYSNQPQHF,TGTGCCAGCAGCTTAACAGGGAGAGATTATAGCAATCAGCCCCAGCATTTT
16,-,TRBV4-3,TRBJ1-3,few,CASSQEHLGPGNTIYF,TGCGCCAGCAGCCAAGAACACCTGGGACCTGGAAACACCATATATTTT
12,-,TRBV7-2,TRBJ1-5,many,CASSLRDQPQHF,TGTGCCAGCAGCCTACGAGATCAGCCCCAGCATTTT
15,TRBD2,TRBV6-1,TRBJ2-7,many,CASSERSGGPYEQYF,TGTGCCAGCAGTGAAAGAAGCGGGGGGCCCTACGAGCAGTACTTC
15,-,TRBV7-8,TRBJ1-1,many,CASSLVKGWNTEAFF,TGTGCCAGCAGCTTAGTTAAAGGGTGGAACACTGAAGCTTTCTTT
14,-,TRBV6-6,TRBJ2-2,few,CASSTDPAAGELFF,TGTGCCAGCAGTACGGACCCGGCCGCCGGGGAGCTGTTTTTT